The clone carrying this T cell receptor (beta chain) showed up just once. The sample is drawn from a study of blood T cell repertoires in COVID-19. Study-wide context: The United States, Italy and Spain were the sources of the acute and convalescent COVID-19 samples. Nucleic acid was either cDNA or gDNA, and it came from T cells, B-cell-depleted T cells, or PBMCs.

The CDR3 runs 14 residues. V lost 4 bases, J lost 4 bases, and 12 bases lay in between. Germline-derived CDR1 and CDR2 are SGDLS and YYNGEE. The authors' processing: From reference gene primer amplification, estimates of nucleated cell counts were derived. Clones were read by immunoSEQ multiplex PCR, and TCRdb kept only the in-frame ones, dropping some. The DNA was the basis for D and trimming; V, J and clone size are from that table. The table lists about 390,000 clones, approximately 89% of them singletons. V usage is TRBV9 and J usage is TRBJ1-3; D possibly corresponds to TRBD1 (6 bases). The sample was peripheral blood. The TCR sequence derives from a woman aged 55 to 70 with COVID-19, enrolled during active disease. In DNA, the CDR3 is TGTGCCAGCAGCTCAGTTCAGGGGGGAAACACCATATATTTT. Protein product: CASSSVQGGNTIYF. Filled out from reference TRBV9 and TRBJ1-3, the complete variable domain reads DSGVTQTPKHLITATGQRVTLRCSPRSGDLSVYWYQQSLDQGLQFLIQYYNGEERAKGNILERFSAQQFPDLHSELNLSSLELGDSALYFCASSSVQGGNTIYFGEGSWLTVV.